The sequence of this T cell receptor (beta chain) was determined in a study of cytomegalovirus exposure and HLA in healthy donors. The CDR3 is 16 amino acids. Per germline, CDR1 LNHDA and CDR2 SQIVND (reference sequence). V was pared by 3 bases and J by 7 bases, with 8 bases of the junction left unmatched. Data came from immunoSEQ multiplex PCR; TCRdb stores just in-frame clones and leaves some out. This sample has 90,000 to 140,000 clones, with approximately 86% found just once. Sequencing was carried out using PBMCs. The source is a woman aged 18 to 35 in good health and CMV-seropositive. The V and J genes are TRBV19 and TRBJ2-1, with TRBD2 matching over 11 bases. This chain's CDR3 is CASSILRLAGRNEQFF. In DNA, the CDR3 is TGTGCCAGTAGTATCCTCAGACTAGCGGGGAGGAATGAGCAGTTCTTC.